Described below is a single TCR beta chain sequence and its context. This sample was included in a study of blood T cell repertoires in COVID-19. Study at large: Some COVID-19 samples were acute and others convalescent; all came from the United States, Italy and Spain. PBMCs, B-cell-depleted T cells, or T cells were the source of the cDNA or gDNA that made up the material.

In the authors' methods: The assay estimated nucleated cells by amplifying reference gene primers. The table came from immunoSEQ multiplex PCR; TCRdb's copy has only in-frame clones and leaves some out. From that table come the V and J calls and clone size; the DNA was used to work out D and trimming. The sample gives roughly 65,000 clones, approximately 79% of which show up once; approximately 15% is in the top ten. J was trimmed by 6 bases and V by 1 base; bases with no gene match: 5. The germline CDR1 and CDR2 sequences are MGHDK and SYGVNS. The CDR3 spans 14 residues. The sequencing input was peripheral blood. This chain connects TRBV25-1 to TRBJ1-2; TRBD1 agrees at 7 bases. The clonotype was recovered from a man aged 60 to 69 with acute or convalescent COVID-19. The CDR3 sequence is CASSESGQLHGYTF. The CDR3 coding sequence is TGTGCCAGCAGTGAATCGGGACAGCTTCATGGCTACACCTTC.